This T cell receptor (beta chain) is drawn from a study of Ad26.COV2.S vaccination and SARS-CoV-2 variants. V was trimmed by 5 bases and J by 8 bases, leaving 13 bases between them. In germline, CDR1 is MDHEN, CDR2 SYDVKM. This CDR3 has 13 amino acids. Treatment given: approximately 18 received Ad26.COV2.S at low or high dose, single or two shots; 5 received placebo; per-sample allocation not given. Specimen acquisition occurred on day 63 following the initial vaccine or placebo injection. The repertoire was sequenced with immunoSEQ multiplex PCR; TCRdb's copy has only in-frame clones and lacks some. The table has around 340,000 clones, 75% to 90% seen once.

The starting material was peripheral blood, obtained in a trial of Ad26.COV2.S vaccine versus placebo. The V call is TRBV28, the J call TRBJ2-1; tentative D call: TRBD2 (6 bases). The sequence was obtained from a person between 18 and 65 years old who received the Ad26.COV2.S COVID-19 vaccine or a placebo. The CDR3 protein is CASSGPGVDEQFF. For the CDR3, the DNA is TGTGCCAGCAGTGGCCCGGGGGTGGATGAGCAGTTCTTC.